Sequencing of this T cell receptor (beta chain) was carried out in a study of cytomegalovirus exposure and HLA in healthy donors. Study findings and constraints: Presence/absence analysis assumed near-uniform sequencing depth across donors.

Note on this clone: The antigen remains undetermined.

The donors gave bone marrow, and they were healthy. Primers included in the PCR were 60 Vbeta and 13 Jbeta primers. In the original workflow: About 10 million shared chains were among around 78 million unique TCR beta chains counted in a later analysis. TCRdb's copy holds only in-frame clones and misses some; the assay was immunoSEQ multiplex PCR. The V and J calls and clone size were taken over from that table, and D and trimming were inferred from the DNA. The data contain about 160,000 clones, about 81% of them singletons. Trimming removed 5 bases at V and 4 bases at J, with 17 bases between. The CDR3 is 15 residues long. The germline V gene encodes CDR1 SEHNR and CDR2 FQNEAQ (reference sequence).

The J gene is TRBJ1-2, the V gene TRBV7-9; D is ambiguous. The receptor was derived from a girl aged 2-9 years in good health and CMV-seropositive. Sequenced sample: PBMCs. The CDR3 nucleotides are TGTGCCAGCAGCCCAAACTCCGGGAGCTCCTATGGCTACACCTTC. Its translation: CASSPNSGSSYGYTF.